Presented here are 14 T cell receptor beta chains from one specimen sequenced in a study of shared clonotypes between healthy human individuals. Sequencing used immunoSEQ multiplex PCR; TCRdb keeps in-frame clones, though not all of them. The data hold roughly 1,500,000 clones, with approximately 98.5% observed a single time. The sequenced sample consisted of naive CD4+ T cells sorted from blood. This sample's subset: CD45RA+ positively selected. The origin of the receptors is a man aged 25-45 years in good health.

The rearrangement links TRBV9 to TRBJ1-1; D gene unclear. From germline, CDR1 is SGDLS and CDR2 YYNGEE. There are 14 residues in the CDR3. Deletions cut 4 bases from V and 6 bases from J, with 16 bases between. In DNA, the CDR3 is TGTGCCAGCAGCTTTACTGACGACTCGGCTGAAGCTTTCTTT. Residues: CASSFTDDSAEAFF.

This clone was found once. The rearrangement links TRBV9 to TRBJ2-1; D is unclear. Trimming cost V 1 base and J 0 bases, with 5 bases left between them. Per germline, CDR1 SGDLS and CDR2 YYNGEE. CDR3 length: 14 residues. CDR3 in DNA: TGTGCCAGCAGCGTAATTAGCTCCTACAATGAGCAGTTCTTC. This gives the protein CASSVISSYNEQFF.

This sequence joins TRBV7-8 and TRBJ2-5, with 9 bases aligning to TRBD2. CDR3 size: 16 residues. V lost 6 bases, J lost 2 bases, and 10 bases stayed unmatched. Germline CDR1 SGHVS, CDR2 FQNEAQ. CDR3 region: CASRSLGRGGQETQYF. Here the CDR3 DNA reads TGTGCCAGCAGATCCTTGGGGCGGGGGGGACAAGAGACCCAGTACTTC.

The CDR3 here is CASSFGRAEQFF. CDR3 nucleotides: TGTGCCAGCAGCTTCGGACGTGCTGAGCAGTTCTTC. The chain combines TRBV7-2 with TRBJ2-1; D ambiguous. The germline V gene encodes CDR1 SGHTA and CDR2 FQGNSA. CDR3 size: 12 residues. Trimming shortened V by 3 bases and J by 9 bases, and 9 bases separated the two germline ends.

V gene TRBV5-4 combines with J gene TRBJ1-1; 9 positions agree with TRBD1. Germline V gene data show CDR1 as SGHNT and CDR2 as YYREEE (reference sequence). The CDR3 consists of 14 residues. V was pared by 3 bases and J by 8 bases, with 8 bases of the junction left unmatched. The CDR3 coding sequence is TGTGCCAGCAGCTCCCCGGGACAGGGCGGAGAAGCTTTCTTT. Translation: CASSSPGQGGEAFF.

The CDR3 DNA sequence: TGTGCCAGCAGTTCCCAGCCGGGACTAGCGGGGGGGGGAAGGCAGTATTTT. Translated, it gives CASSSQPGLAGGGRQYF. The chain couples TRBV28 to TRBJ2-3; the match to TRBD2 covers 16 bases. CDR3 length: 17 amino acids. Germline CDR1 is MDHEN and CDR2 is SYDVKM. Trimming cost V 4 bases and J 11 bases; bases outside gene matches: 12. Full variable domain (outside the CDR3, taken from reference TRBV28 and TRBJ2-3): DVKVTQSSRYLVKRTGEKVFLECVQDMDHENMFWYRQDPGLGLRLIYFSYDVKMKEKGDIPEGYSVSREKKERFSLILESASTNQTSMYLCASSSQPGLAGGGRQYFGPGTRLTVL.

J is TRBJ2-7 and V is TRBV18; tentative D call: TRBD1 (5 bases). V dropped 3 bases and J dropped 0 bases, with 18 bases sitting between them. The germline gives CDR1 KGHSH, CDR2 LQKENI. CDR3 length: 17 residues. CDR3 sequence (DNA): TGTGCCAGCTCACCGTTGGGGCGGACACTGAGCTCCTACGAGCAGTACTTC. It encodes CASSPLGRTLSSYEQYF.

The chain combines TRBV7-9 with TRBJ2-5, with D maybe TRBD2 (6 bases). CDR1 is SEHNR and CDR2 is FQNEAQ in the germline V gene (reference sequence). The V end was cut by 1 base, the J end by 1 base, with 16 bases between. CDR3 length equals 17 residues. CDR3 protein: CASSLDRTGALQETQYF. In DNA form, the CDR3 reads TGTGCCAGCAGCTTAGACCGGACGGGAGCACTCCAAGAGACCCAGTACTTC.

The genes are TRBV19 and TRBJ1-3; no clear D. The germline CDR1 and CDR2 sequences are LNHDA and SQIVND (reference sequence). This CDR3 is built from 14 residues. The ends were cut back, 5 bases at V and 1 base at J, with 9 bases in the middle. The CDR3 DNA reads as TGTGCCAGTAGTTCGACGTTTTCTGGAAACACCATATATTTT. Protein: CASSSTFSGNTIYF.

The chain joins TRBV19 to TRBJ2-1; tentatively, D is TRBD1 (5 bases). The V gene's germline CDR1 is LNHDA and CDR2 SQIVND (reference sequence). V dropped 3 bases and J dropped 4 bases, with 19 bases sitting between them. The length of the CDR3 is 17 residues. CDR3 sequence: CASSMRWTSQGYNEQFF. The CDR3 DNA sequence: TGTGCCAGTAGTATGCGTTGGACAAGTCAGGGATACAATGAGCAGTTCTTC.

V is TRBV5-1 and J is TRBJ2-4; D gene uncertain. The V end lost 0 bases, the J end lost 0 bases, and 10 bases lay between the germline ends. Germline values: CDR1 SGHRS, CDR2 YFSETQ. The CDR3 contains 16 residues. The CDR3 DNA reads TGCGCCAGCAGCTTGGAAGGGATGGTAGCCAAAAACATTCAGTACTTC. It specifies CASSLEGMVAKNIQYF.

The V and J genes are TRBV5-1 and TRBJ1-1; 7 bases line up with TRBD1. The CDR3 is 14 residues long. Per the germline V gene, CDR1 is SGHRS and CDR2 is YFSETQ. V was clipped by 1 base and J by 5 bases; unmatched bases: 5. The CDR3 protein is CASSLPGGSTEAFF. The CDR3 DNA reads as TGCGCCAGCAGCTTGCCAGGGGGGAGTACTGAAGCTTTCTTT.

This chain uses TRBV18 with TRBJ2-7; D uncertain. Germline CDR1 is KGHSH and CDR2 is LQKENI. V was cut by 2 bases and J by 2 bases, with 13 bases left in between. The CDR3 is 15 amino acids. CDR3 sequence (DNA): TGTGCCAGCTCACCAAAAAAAGGATTAGCCTACGAGCAGTACTTC. It encodes CASSPKKGLAYEQYF.

The rearrangement links TRBV28 to TRBJ2-7, with 8 positions matching TRBD2. V lost 1 base, J lost 7 bases, and 6 bases stayed unmatched. Looked up from germline, CDR1 is MDHEN and CDR2 is SYDVKM. The CDR3 totals 14 residues. In DNA, the CDR3 is TGTGCCAGCAGTTTATTACCCGGGAGGGGTGAGCAGTACTTC. Translation gives CASSLLPGRGEQYF.